These 22 T cell receptor beta chains were sequenced from one sample in a study of blood T cell repertoires in COVID-19. TCRdb keeps only in-frame clones here, not all; method: immunoSEQ multiplex PCR. The sample lists 380,000 or so clones; 70% to 90% were seen once. The sample taken for sequencing was peripheral blood. The receptors come from a man aged 40-49 years with acute or convalescent COVID-19.

The chain uses TRBV4-3 and TRBJ1-1; D remains ambiguous. Germline assignment: CDR1 LGHNA and CDR2 YSLEER. V lost 0 bases and J 2 bases, leaving 7 bases between the germline ends. This CDR3 region has 14 residues. For the CDR3, the DNA is TGCGCCAGCAGCCAAGATCGGTTTAACACTGAAGCTTTCTTT. Residues: CASSQDRFNTEAFF.

This chain connects TRBV29-1 to TRBJ2-7; possibly TRBD2 for D (6 bases). V was trimmed by 4 bases and J by 1 base, leaving 20 bases between them. The CDR3 covers 16 residues. From germline, CDR1 is SQVTM and CDR2 ANQGSEA. The CDR3 region has the DNA TGCAGCGTTGCAGATAGCGGTTCACCGAATTCCTACGAGCAGTACTTC. The encoded protein is CSVADSGSPNSYEQYF.

This chain uses TRBV9 with TRBJ2-3; 13 bases map to TRBD2. From germline, CDR1 is SGDLS and CDR2 YYNGEE. The CDR3 contains 16 residues. Losses at the gene ends were 5 bases for V and 6 bases for J; bases not matched to a gene: 9. The CDR3 spells CASRGGLAGVADTQYF. The CDR3 nucleotides are TGTGCCAGCAGAGGTGGACTAGCGGGAGTTGCCGATACGCAGTATTTT.

This clone was detected once. The gene calls are TRBV28 and TRBJ1-2, with TRBD1 identical over 8 bases. The length of the CDR3 is 14 residues. Germline CDR1 MDHEN, CDR2 SYDVKM. This CDR3 reads CAIRPGGADYGYTF. The CDR3 bases are TGTGCTATTCGGCCAGGGGGCGCGGACTATGGCTACACCTTC.

CDR3 in DNA: TGCGCCAGCAGCTTTCAGGGGGCGCCAGAAAAACTGTTTTTT. Its translation is CASSFQGAPEKLFF. The chain recombines TRBV5-1 with TRBJ1-4; 8 positions agree with TRBD1. V lost 2 bases, J lost 8 bases, and 5 bases stayed unmatched. Germline values: CDR1 SGHRS, CDR2 YFSETQ. The CDR3 extends over 14 amino acids.

Here the CDR3 DNA reads TGTGCCAGCAGTGAGAGAGACAGGACGCGGAGCACCATATATTTT. Amino acids: CASSERDRTRSTIYF. This chain uses TRBV6-1 with TRBJ1-3, with a tentative D call TRBD1 (6 bases). The germline CDR1 and CDR2 sequences are MNHNS and SASEGT. The V end lost 3 bases, the J end lost 9 bases, and 18 bases lay between the germline ends. The CDR3 runs 15 residues.

The genes are TRBV19 and TRBJ1-2; TRBD1 aligns across 8 bases. The V segment lost 1 base and the J segment 7 bases; nucleotides outside the gene matches: 5. The germline gives CDR1 LNHDA, CDR2 SQIVND (reference sequence). The CDR3 runs to 14 residues. CDR3 nucleotide sequence: TGTGCCAGTAGTATAGGGACAGGGATCGGTGGCTACACCTTC. Protein: CASSIGTGIGGYTF.

The chain has TRBV5-1 and TRBJ2-2; 8 nucleotides agree with TRBD1. The CDR3 is 15 residues long. V trimming: 4 bases; J trimming: 2 bases; junction bases outside the gene matches: 4. Germline loops: CDR1 SGHRS, CDR2 YFSETQ. CDR3 protein: CASSTAGGNTGELFF. CDR3 nucleotides: TGCGCCAGCAGCACCGCAGGGGGCAACACCGGGGAGCTGTTTTTT.

This clone has a handful of counts. V is TRBV12-3 or TRBV12-4 and J is TRBJ2-7; unclear D gene. The CDR3 is 12 residues long. The V and J ends lost 4 bases and 0 bases respectively, with 4 bases between them. The CDR3 nucleotides are TGTGCCAGCAGTTCAAACTCCTACGAGCAGTACTTC. Translating gives CASSSNSYEQYF.

The chain combines TRBV19 with TRBJ1-1; D might be TRBD1 (5 bases). The germline CDR1 and CDR2 sequences are LNHDA and SQIVND (reference sequence). The CDR3 is made up of 15 amino acids. Trimming shortened V by 7 bases and J by 0 bases, and 15 bases separated the two germline ends. The CDR3 DNA sequence: TGTGCCAGTAATAGTAGGGGACTCTTGAACACTGAAGCTTTCTTT. Protein product: CASNSRGLLNTEAFF. The full variable domain, rest sourced from reference TRBV19 and TRBJ1-1, is DGGITQSPKYLFRKEGQNVTLSCEQNLNHDAMYWYRQDPGQGLRLIYYSQIVNDFQKGDIAEGYSVSREKKESFPLTVTSAQKNPTAFYLCASNSRGLLNTEAFFGQGTRLTVV.

This clone has just a few counts. The chain employs TRBV5-1 and TRBJ1-2; D remains unclear. The CDR3 has 13 amino acids. The germline CDR1 and CDR2 sequences are SGHRS and YFSETQ. The V end was cut by 2 bases, the J end by 3 bases, with 8 bases between. CDR3 in DNA: TGCGCCAGCAGCTTCCCGGGTGACTATGGCTACACCTTC. This encodes CASSFPGDYGYTF.

The V call is TRBV9, the J call TRBJ2-3, with TRBD2 identical over 9 bases. With 3 bases clipped from V and 0 bases from J, the junction kept 14 bases outside the gene matches. CDR1 is SGDLS and CDR2 is YYNGEE in the germline V gene. The CDR3 consists of 19 residues. CDR3 bases: TGTGCCAGCAGCGCTAGTCCGGGACTAGCTGGGTCCAGCACAGATACGCAGTATTTT. Its protein is CASSASPGLAGSSTDTQYF.

The gene calls are TRBV5-1 and TRBJ2-6, with D uncertain. CDR3 length: 14 amino acids. Germline CDR1 is SGHRS and CDR2 is YFSETQ. The V end lost 2 bases, the J end lost 1 base, and 4 bases lay between the germline ends. The CDR3 DNA sequence: TGCGCCAGCAGCTTCCTTTCTGGGGCCAACGTCCTGACTTTC. As protein: CASSFLSGANVLTF.

The CDR3 here is CASSRGGSGKDETQYF. CDR3 bases: TGCGCCAGCAGCCGGGGTGGTAGCGGGAAAGATGAGACCCAGTACTTC. This chain uses TRBV10-1 with TRBJ2-5; 8 nucleotides align to TRBD2. The V and J ends lost 6 bases and 5 bases, in that order; junction bases with no gene match: 14. This CDR3 spans 16 amino acids. The V gene's germline CDR1 is WNHNN and CDR2 SYGVQD (reference sequence).

The V and J genes are TRBV6-5 and TRBJ1-5; possible D gene TRBD1, 6 bases. V was pared by 4 bases and J by 6 bases, with 16 bases between. The germline CDR1 and CDR2 sequences are MNHEY and SVGAGI. This CDR3 comprises 15 residues. The chain's CDR3 is CASSWNRDAVQPQHF. The CDR3 DNA follows: TGTGCCAGCAGTTGGAACAGGGATGCGGTTCAGCCCCAGCATTTT.

The chain has TRBV6-4 and TRBJ2-3, with 7 bases fitting TRBD1. CDR3 size: 13 residues. Trimming cost V 3 bases and J 4 bases; bases outside gene matches: 1. Germline V lookup: CDR1 MRHNA, CDR2 SNTAGT. The CDR3 nucleotides are TGTGCCAGCAGTGAGCAGGGGGCAGATACGCAGTATTTT. Translated, it gives CASSEQGADTQYF.

The chain is built from TRBV7-2 and TRBJ2-7, with 8 positions matching TRBD1. Germline CDR1 and CDR2: SGHTA and FQGNSA. Trimming removed 5 bases from V and 3 bases from J; junction bases left unmatched: 9. The length of the CDR3 is 15 residues. The CDR3 region is CASSTAGQDNYEQYF. The CDR3 DNA is TGTGCCAGCAGCACGGCGGGACAGGACAACTACGAGCAGTACTTC.

The CDR3 loop reads CASSQGGDPEAFF. In DNA form, the CDR3 reads TGTGCCAGCAGCCAGGGAGGCGACCCTGAAGCTTTCTTT. This chain joins TRBV4-2 and TRBJ1-1; no clear D gene. Trimming removed 3 bases from V and 6 bases from J, with 11 bases in between. From germline, CDR1 is LGHNA and CDR2 YNFKEQ. CDR3 length equals 13 residues.

This chain links TRBV6-5 with TRBJ1-2; a possible D gene is TRBD1 (5 bases). CDR1 is MNHEY and CDR2 is SVGAGI in the germline V gene. The CDR3 runs 15 residues. Trimming left V 2 bases short and J 0 bases short, with 10 bases between. CDR3 coding DNA: TGTGCCAGCAGTTACGACAGAGCCGCTAACTATGGCTACACCTTC. The encoded protein is CASSYDRAANYGYTF.

The chain is built from TRBV7-2 and TRBJ2-7, with D possibly TRBD2 on 7 matching bases. Trimming removed 7 bases at V and 3 bases at J, with 16 bases between. CDR3 length: 14 amino acids. The germline V gene encodes CDR1 SGHTA and CDR2 FQGNSA. The CDR3 DNA reads as TGTGCCAGCAAATCCGGAAGGGGGGGCTACGAGCAGTACTTC. This gives the protein CASKSGRGGYEQYF.

The J gene is TRBJ1-4, the V gene TRBV2; D may be TRBD1 (5 bases). From germline, CDR1 is SNHLY and CDR2 FYNNEI. V was trimmed by 7 bases and J by 6 bases, leaving 9 bases between them. The CDR3 has 12 amino acids. CDR3 DNA sequence: TGTGCCAGCAAGCCAGGGTATGAAAAACTGTTTTTT. This encodes CASKPGYEKLFF.

This clone has only a few counts. The V call is TRBV5-8, the J call TRBJ1-5; 10 nucleotides line up with TRBD1. The germline V gene has CDR1 SGHTS and CDR2 YDEGEE. V dropped 3 bases and J dropped 7; count of bases not matched to a gene: 7. This CDR3 spans 15 amino acids. The CDR3 loop is CASSSTGGFHQPQHF. The CDR3 bases are TGTGCCAGCAGCTCGACAGGGGGCTTCCACCAGCCCCAGCATTTT.